This T cell receptor (beta chain) was recorded in a study of cytomegalovirus exposure and HLA in healthy donors. About the research overall: Approximately 81% of more than 300 genotyped donors fell in the Caucasian-associated ancestry cluster.

Germline V gene sequence: CDR1 SGHRS, CDR2 YFSETQ. This CDR3 is built from 14 residues. V shed 5 bases and J shed 0 bases, with 12 bases lying between them. PCR involved 60 Vbeta and 13 Jbeta primers. The method was immunoSEQ multiplex PCR; TCRdb's version includes in-frame clones alone and lacks a portion of them. The sample contains approximately 87,000 clones, 80% to 90% of which appear only once. As regards this clone: Its antigen is not known.

Study-level points and caveats: V- and J-gene trimming in TCR beta was tied to a missense DCLRE1C variant by an analysis performed later. Presence/absence analyses took donor sequencing depth as roughly uniform. Earlier analysis looked at TCR beta V segments, and most were productive about 87% or about 30% of the time.

This sequence originates from a young woman in good health and CMV-seropositive. The chain combines TRBV5-1 with TRBJ2-7; the D gene is possibly TRBD1 (6 bases). The sample consisted of PBMCs. The CDR3 nucleotides read TGCGCCAGCAGTTGGAAAGGGGGCTCCTACGAGCAGTACTTC. Protein sequence: CASSWKGGSYEQYF.